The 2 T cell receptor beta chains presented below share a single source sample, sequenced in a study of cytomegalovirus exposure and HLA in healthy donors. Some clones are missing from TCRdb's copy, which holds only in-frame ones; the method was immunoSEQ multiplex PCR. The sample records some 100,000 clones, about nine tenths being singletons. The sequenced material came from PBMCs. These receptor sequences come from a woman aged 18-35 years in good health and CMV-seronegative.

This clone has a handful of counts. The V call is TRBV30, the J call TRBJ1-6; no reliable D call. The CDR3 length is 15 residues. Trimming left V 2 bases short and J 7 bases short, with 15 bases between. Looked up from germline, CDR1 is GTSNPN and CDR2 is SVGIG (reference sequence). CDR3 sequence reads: CAWSFGVSLNSPLHF. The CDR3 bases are TGTGCCTGGAGTTTCGGTGTTTCGCTCAATTCACCCCTCCACTTT. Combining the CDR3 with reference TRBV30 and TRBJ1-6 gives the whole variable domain SQTIHQWPATLVQPVGSPLSLECTVEGTSNPNLYWYRQAAGRGLQLLFYSVGIGQISSEVPQNLSASRPQDRQFILSSKKLLLSDSGFYLCAWSFGVSLNSPLHFGNGTRLTVT.

CDR3 sequence: CASSLGPSSGANVLTF. In DNA form, the CDR3 reads TGCGCCAGCAGCTTGGGGCCAAGCTCTGGGGCCAACGTCCTGACTTTC. V gene TRBV5-1 combines with J gene TRBJ2-6, with D hard to call. V was pared by 0 bases and J by 0 bases, with 7 bases between. The length of the CDR3 is 16 residues. The germline V gene encodes CDR1 SGHRS and CDR2 YFSETQ.